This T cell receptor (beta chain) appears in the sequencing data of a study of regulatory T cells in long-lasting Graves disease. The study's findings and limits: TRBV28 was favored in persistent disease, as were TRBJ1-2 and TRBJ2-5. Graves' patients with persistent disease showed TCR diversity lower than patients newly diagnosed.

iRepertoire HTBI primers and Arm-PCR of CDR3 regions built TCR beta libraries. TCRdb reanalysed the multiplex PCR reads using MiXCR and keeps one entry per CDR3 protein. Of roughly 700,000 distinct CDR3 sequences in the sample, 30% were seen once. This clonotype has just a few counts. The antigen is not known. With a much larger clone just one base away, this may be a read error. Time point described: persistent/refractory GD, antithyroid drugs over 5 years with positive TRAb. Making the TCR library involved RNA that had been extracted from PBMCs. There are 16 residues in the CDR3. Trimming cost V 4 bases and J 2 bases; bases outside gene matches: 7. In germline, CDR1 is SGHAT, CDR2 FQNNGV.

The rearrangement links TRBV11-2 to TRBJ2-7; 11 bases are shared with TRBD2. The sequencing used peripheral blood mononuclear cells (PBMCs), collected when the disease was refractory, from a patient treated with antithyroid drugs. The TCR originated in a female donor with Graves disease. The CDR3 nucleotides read TGTGCCAGCAGCTACGGACTAGCGGGCCCAGCCTACGAGCAGTACTTC. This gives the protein CASSYGLAGPAYEQYF.